Shown below are 21 T cell receptor beta chains from a single sample sequenced in a study of human T cells and chemical hapten exposure (dated by TCRdb to the early 2020s). Interpreted using the paper, the time point label stands for: pre-sensitization, week 0. The meaning of the sample's treatment or condition label: therapeutic diphenylcyclopropenone sensitization with weekly scalp DPC. The protocol used for the library was RACE. Sequenced using a NextSeq 500. In TCRdb, the public reads were trimmed at Q25 with fastp and aligned with MiXCR, with productive beta chains retained. Here each entry gathers all rows of one CDR3 protein and keeps the most common genes and DNA. Present in this sample are a few hundred thousand distinct CDR3 sequences, 4.5% to 5.5% of which were seen just once. The ten biggest clones cover about 8.2% of the sample. The sequences come from whole blood, collected in connection with sensitization to the hapten diphenylcyclopropenone (DPC). Receptors were obtained from a woman younger than 35 with alopecia areata. Some clones in this sample may be carry-over from other donors' samples.

This clonotype was seen a handful of times. CDR3 nucleotide sequence: TGCAGTGCTAGCCTAGCGGGGTACGAGCAGTACTTC. This codes for CSASLAGYEQYF. The chain combines TRBV20-1 with TRBJ2-7; 9 bases fit TRBD2. Germline CDR1 reads DFQATT; CDR2 reads SNEGSKA (reference sequence). With V trimmed by 3 bases and J by 4 bases, 1 base remained unmatched. CDR3 length equals 12 residues.

In its sample, this clonotype was seen many times. The V and J genes are TRBV2 and TRBJ1-2; D is unresolved. Germline loops: CDR1 SNHLY, CDR2 FYNNEI. The V and J ends lost 6 bases and 3 bases respectively, with 14 bases between them. The CDR3 covers 14 residues. CDR3 DNA sequence: TGTGCCAGCAGCCTGATTTCTTATGACTATGGCTACACCTTC. This codes for CASSLISYDYGYTF.

Only a few counts were recorded for this clonotype. The rearrangement uses TRBV12-5 and TRBJ1-6, with D possibly TRBD1 on 5 matching bases. The CDR3 consists of 15 residues. V shed 7 bases and J shed 8 bases, with 18 bases lying between them. Germline values: CDR1 LGHNT, CDR2 FRNRAP. In DNA, the CDR3 is TGTGCTAGTGTGTACCACGGGGCACGCCATTCACCCCTCCACTTT. This gives the protein CASVYHGARHSPLHF.

The chain has TRBV18 and TRBJ1-1, with D maybe TRBD1 (5 bases). From germline, CDR1 is KGHSH and CDR2 LQKENI. The V end lost 6 bases, the J end lost 1 base, and 15 bases lay between the germline ends. CDR3 length: 15 residues. CDR3 sequence (DNA): TGTGCCAGCTCCTCGACGGCGGGGGAGAACACTGAAGCTTTCTTT. This translates into CASSSTAGENTEAFF.

The chain employs TRBV4-2 and TRBJ2-3, with 7 bases that match TRBD1. V shed 1 base and J 4 bases; nucleotides not matched to a gene: 8. The CDR3 is 16 residues long. Germline lookup yields CDR1 LGHNA and CDR2 YNFKEQ. This CDR3 reads CASSQATGPSADTQYF. CDR3 nucleotides: TGTGCCAGCAGCCAAGCGACAGGGCCTTCTGCAGATACGCAGTATTTT.

The chain carries TRBV6-4 and TRBJ2-3; 8 positions agree with TRBD2. Germline V gene lookup returns CDR1 MRHNA and CDR2 SNTAGT. The CDR3 contains 15 residues. The J segment lost 2 bases and the V segment lost 4 bases, leaving 5 bases of the junction unmatched. The CDR3 loop is CASSVNSGDTDTQYF. The CDR3 nucleotides read TGTGCCAGCAGTGTCAATAGCGGGGACACAGATACGCAGTATTTT.

This clonotype has a count of ten or more. The V and J genes are TRBV7-9 and TRBJ2-3, with D maybe TRBD1 (6 bases). Germline V gene lookup returns CDR1 SEHNR and CDR2 FQNEAQ (reference sequence). This CDR3 spans 15 amino acids. V lost 4 bases, J lost 0 bases, and 11 bases lay in between. The CDR3 DNA sequence: TGTGCCAGCAGCTCGGTGGACAGTAGCACAGATACGCAGTATTTT. It codes for CASSSVDSSTDTQYF.

This clonotype was counted between two and nine times. V and J are TRBV18 and TRBJ1-5, with a weak D call TRBD1 (5 bases). CDR3 size: 15 residues. The ends were cut back, 0 bases at V and 1 base at J, with 7 bases in the middle. Germline V lookup: CDR1 KGHSH, CDR2 LQKENI. CDR3 residues: CASSPPGGSNQPQHF. For the CDR3, the DNA is TGTGCCAGCTCACCACCGGGGGGGAGCAATCAGCCCCAGCATTTT.

The J gene is TRBJ1-5, the V gene TRBV27; tentatively, D is TRBD1 (5 bases). V lost 3 bases and J lost 4, with 10 bases in between. The CDR3 runs 14 residues. The germline V gene encodes CDR1 MNHEY and CDR2 SMNVEV (reference sequence). The CDR3 reads CASSFRDQNQPQHF. The CDR3 nucleotides are TGTGCCAGCAGTTTCCGGGACCAAAATCAGCCCCAGCATTTT.

The chain employs TRBV6-5 and TRBJ2-7; the match to TRBD2 covers 14 bases. After removal of 6 bases from V and 4 bases from J, the junction contained 8 bases not matched to a gene. The V gene's germline CDR1 is MNHEY and CDR2 SVGAGI. CDR3 length equals 16 residues. The CDR3 nucleotides are TGTGCCAGCAGGGGCGGACTAGCGGGGGGAAGATACGAGCAGTACTTC. Protein sequence: CASRGGLAGGRYEQYF.

The genes are TRBV29-1 and TRBJ1-4; TRBD1 is a possible D gene (6 bases). Germline CDR1 and CDR2: SQVTM and ANQGSEA. The CDR3 length is 12 residues. The V gene lost 7 bases and the J gene lost 6 bases, with 12 bases spanning the gap. In DNA form, the CDR3 reads TGCAGCGGAGGGGGTGCAGATGAAAAACTGTTTTTT. Its translation: CSGGGADEKLFF.

This clonotype came up a few times. The rearrangement links TRBV7-9 to TRBJ2-7; D gene uncertain. Germline V gene sequence: CDR1 SEHNR, CDR2 FQNEAQ (reference sequence). Trimming took off 4 bases at V and 0 bases at J, with 7 bases between the two ends. The length of the CDR3 is 13 residues. DNA for the CDR3: TGTGCCAGCAGCTGGCAATCCTCCTACGAGCAGTACTTC. Translating gives CASSWQSSYEQYF.

The V gene is TRBV28, the J gene TRBJ1-4; weak D call: TRBD1 (5 bases). The CDR3 runs 15 residues. Germline V CDR1 and CDR2: MDHEN, SYDVKM. V lost 5 bases and J 5 bases, leaving 15 bases between the germline ends. DNA of the CDR3: TGTGCCAGCAGTCTCCCAGGGAGTTTGAATGAAAAACTGTTTTTT. It encodes CASSLPGSLNEKLFF. The full variable domain, with the rest looked up from reference TRBV28 and TRBJ1-4, is DVKVTQSSRYLVKRTGEKVFLECVQDMDHENMFWYRQDPGLGLRLIYFSYDVKMKEKGDIPEGYSVSREKKERFSLILESASTNQTSMYLCASSLPGSLNEKLFFGSGTQLSVL.

The chain employs TRBV18 and TRBJ2-1; maybe TRBD1 (5 bases). The CDR3 sequence is 14 residues long. Trimming shortened V by 2 bases and J by 4 bases, and 9 bases separated the two germline ends. In germline, CDR1 is KGHSH, CDR2 LQKENI. The CDR3 DNA sequence: TGTGCCAGCTCACCAGACAGTATATACAATGAGCAGTTCTTC. Protein product: CASSPDSIYNEQFF.

Comments on this clonotype: At one of its ends the junction is not consistent with the germline gene, which may arise from a read error. This chain connects TRBV28 to TRBJ2-1; D is ambiguous. The CDR3 has 13 amino acids. Germline CDR1 and CDR2: MDHEN and SYDVKM. In nucleotides, the CDR3 is TGTGCCAGCAGTGGTCAGATCTACCATGAGCAGTTCTTC. Translated, it gives CASSGQIYHEQFF. The full variable domain, completed using reference TRBV28 and TRBJ2-1, is DVKVTQSSRYLVKRTGEKVFLECVQDMDHENMFWYRQDPGLGLRLIYFSYDVKMKEKGDIPEGYSVSREKKERFSLILESASTNQTSMYLCASSGQIYHEQFFGPGTRLTVL.

This clonotype was counted at least ten times. This chain links TRBV27 with TRBJ1-1; 9 nucleotides match TRBD1. The germline V gene encodes CDR1 MNHEY and CDR2 SMNVEV (reference sequence). With 3 bases clipped from V and 1 base from J, the junction kept 9 bases outside the gene matches. This CDR3 is built from 17 residues. CDR3 nucleotides: TGTGCCAGCAGTTTTTTACAGGGGGCGAGGTCGAACACTGAAGCTTTCTTT. It specifies CASSFLQGARSNTEAFF.

This clonotype was seen many times. The chain carries TRBV6-1 and TRBJ1-4; D is possibly TRBD1 (5 bases). V was clipped by 2 bases and J by 8 bases, with 18 bases between them. CDR1 and CDR2 (germline): MNHNS, SASEGT. There are 16 residues in the CDR3. As DNA, the CDR3 is TGTGCCAGCAGTGAACGGCAGGCCGAGGGGTCCGAAAAACTGTTTTTT. This translates into CASSERQAEGSEKLFF.

This clonotype has more than one count but fewer than ten. The J gene is TRBJ2-1, the V gene TRBV5-1; 7 positions agree with TRBD1. The CDR3 runs 15 residues. V gave up 4 bases and J gave up 4 bases; unmatched junction bases: 8. CDR1 and CDR2 (germline): SGHRS, YFSETQ. Written as DNA, the CDR3 is TGCGCCAGCAGCCCAACAGGGGTGCGATACAATGAGCAGTTCTTC. Its translation: CASSPTGVRYNEQFF.

Ten or more counts support this clonotype. Here the CDR3 DNA reads TGTGCCAGCAGTTACGACGGGTCAACTAATGAAAAACTGTTTTTT. The encoded protein is CASSYDGSTNEKLFF. This chain connects TRBV6-5 to TRBJ1-4; D not resolved. Germline assignment: CDR1 MNHEY and CDR2 SVGAGI. CDR3 length equals 15 residues. Between the trimmed V and J ends, which lost 2 bases and 0 bases, there was a span of 7 bases.

The rearrangement uses TRBV6-2 or TRBV6-3 and TRBJ1-5, with 10 bases matching TRBD1. J gave up 1 base and V 8 bases, and 5 bases lay outside the gene matches. CDR1 MNHEY and CDR2 SVGEGT come from the germline V gene. The CDR3 is made up of 15 amino acids. The CDR3 loop reads CASRRDRGSNQPQHF. CDR3 nucleotide sequence: TGTGCCAGCCGTCGGGACAGGGGAAGCAATCAGCCCCAGCATTTT.

About this clonotype: A much larger clone is a single base away; this may be a read error. V and J are TRBV7-2 and TRBJ2-3, with D uncertain. V lost 1 base and J 4 bases, leaving 6 bases between the germline ends. Looked up from germline, CDR1 is SGHTA and CDR2 is FQGNSA. CDR3 length equals 13 residues. The CDR3 here is CASSLGNADTQYF. The CDR3, as DNA: TGTGCCAGCAGCTTAGGGAATGCAGATACGCAGTATTTT.